A selection of T cell receptor beta chains follows, all from one sample in a study of siplizumab effects on memory and regulatory T cells. The protocol was immunoSEQ multiplex PCR, while the TCRdb copy is restricted to in-frame clones and leaves out a portion. The table has fewer than 120,000 clones, over 85% seen once. The sequenced material came from CD4+ T cells sorted from blood. These receptors came from a human donor in good health. Each CDR3 is given without its conserved first and last residue.

TRBJ1-3	TRBV6-5	ASTRPSGQGNTIY
TRBJ2-1	TRBV10-1	ASSGASGMNEQF
TRBJ2-7	TRBV5-8	ASSLETGRYEQY
TRBJ2-5	TRBV27	ASSRVGGPTETQY
TRBJ1-1	TRBV2	ASRVDSNTEAF
TRBJ2-7	TRBV5-1	ASQLYRGVTYEQY
TRBJ2-2	TRBV14	ASSPLVWVGELF
TRBJ2-2	TRBV6-1	ASSVAFGELF
TRBJ1-6	TRBV2	ASSPRWDSPLH
TRBJ2-5	TRBV18	ASSPGLLETQY
TRBJ1-5	TRBV19	ASNRGAGRQPQH
TRBJ1-6	TRBV21-1	ASSKGPGQGALLRNSPLH
TRBJ2-5	TRBV5-4	ASSLEGRQETQY
TRBJ2-5	TRBV2	ASSEETQY
TRBJ2-3	TRBV5-1	ASSLDGASTDTQY
TRBJ1-1	TRBV10-3	AISEGRTMNTEAF
TRBJ2-1	TRBV11-2	ASSLGFYNEQF
TRBJ2-2	TRBV6-4	ANGTSGKLKGTGELF
TRBJ2-5	TRBV29-1	SVVSPGETQY
TRBJ1-1	TRBV29-1	SVAQTGGRAF
TRBJ2-1	TRBV30	AWSPLPGQGHNEQF
TRBJ2-7	TRBV18	ASSPQGSYEQY
TRBJ2-1	TRBV6-6	ASSYTAAGDEQF
TRBJ1-5	TRBV12-5	ASGFGEPQH
TRBJ2-5	TRBV7-8	ASSLVGGKETQY
TRBJ2-5	TRBV18	ASSGYQETQY
TRBJ1-1	TRBV7-2	ASSTRQGRRMNTEAF
TRBJ1-2	TRBV7-2	ASSPYRGDGYT
TRBJ1-5	TRBV19	ASSIRDTSDQPQH
TRBJ2-7	TRBV28	ASRRGLTYEQY
TRBJ1-5	TRBV15	ATSLRLSNQPQH
TRBJ1-2	TRBV5-1	ASSLAGEDYGYT
TRBJ2-5	TRBV6-6	ASSYSGRGRETQY
TRBJ1-1	TRBV4-2	ASSQLTDYTEAF
TRBJ2-1	TRBV7-2	ASSPTTGTLYNEQF
TRBJ2-1	TRBV28	ASTSGGSYNEQF
TRBJ2-2	TRBV7-9	ASSSSPGGWSGELF
TRBJ2-1	TRBV7-7	ASSLGPKGSYNEQF
TRBJ1-5	TRBV4-1	ASSTRLGQPQH
TRBJ1-1	TRBV5-6	ASSLFTPAGTEAF
TRBJ2-1	TRBV18	ASSPPGTSRNEQF
TRBJ1-1	TRBV29-1	SVNPGRSNTEAF